This TCR beta chain is from a study of T cell repertoires in cytomegalovirus infection. Turning to the study itself: Based on public TCR beta signatures, there were indications of CMV infection and of a matching HLA type. Study findings and constraints: Within the response measured ex vivo, HLA-C-restricted CMV-specific TCR beta clonotypes were dominant. Totalled public TCR beta family frequency picked out people who carried CMV plus the relevant HLA.

This clonotype was seen a few times. Antigen specificity is unknown. TCRdb reanalysed the reads using MiXCR and keeps one entry per CDR3 protein. Seen here are hundreds of thousands of distinct CDR3 sequences, roughly 24% observed once, and the top ten hold roughly 8%. The receptor's source is a human donor in good health (CMV status not recorded). Some clones in this sample may be carry-over from other donors' samples. Sequenced input: CD8+ T cells from PBMCs.

The CDR3 sequence: CASTGTGATTRSYNEQFF. The CDR3 bases are TGTGCCAGCACCGGGACAGGGGCCACGACGCGCTCCTACAATGAGCAGTTCTTC. The chain combines TRBV12-3 or TRBV12-4 with TRBJ2-1; 10 bases align to TRBD1. Germline trimming cut 7 bases from V and 0 bases from J; bases unmatched to any gene: 12. The CDR3 contains 18 residues.